This T cell receptor (beta chain) was sequenced in a study of T cell repertoires and HLA-DP antigens. Study-level results: Clones undetected before culture averaged 36.3% against one allele and 50% to 55% against the other.

In germline, CDR1 is GTSNPN, CDR2 SVGIG (reference sequence). V lost 0 bases to trimming and J lost 5 bases, with 8 bases between them. The CDR3 sequence is 13 residues long. On this clone: The antigen is unknown.

Generated by immunoSEQ multiplex PCR, the TCRdb table keeps only in-frame clones and is missing some. The sample lists roughly 73,000 clones, over 75% seen once, with around 1.4% in the top ten. This sequence was found in a man in his 60s in good health and CMV-seronegative. Sequencing used CD4+ T cells from PBMCs. The J gene is TRBJ1-5, the V gene TRBV30, with a possible D match to TRBD1 (6 bases). The DNA of the CDR3 is TGTGCCTGGAGTGTAGGGGGACATCAGCCCCAGCATTTT. This translates into CAWSVGGHQPQHF.